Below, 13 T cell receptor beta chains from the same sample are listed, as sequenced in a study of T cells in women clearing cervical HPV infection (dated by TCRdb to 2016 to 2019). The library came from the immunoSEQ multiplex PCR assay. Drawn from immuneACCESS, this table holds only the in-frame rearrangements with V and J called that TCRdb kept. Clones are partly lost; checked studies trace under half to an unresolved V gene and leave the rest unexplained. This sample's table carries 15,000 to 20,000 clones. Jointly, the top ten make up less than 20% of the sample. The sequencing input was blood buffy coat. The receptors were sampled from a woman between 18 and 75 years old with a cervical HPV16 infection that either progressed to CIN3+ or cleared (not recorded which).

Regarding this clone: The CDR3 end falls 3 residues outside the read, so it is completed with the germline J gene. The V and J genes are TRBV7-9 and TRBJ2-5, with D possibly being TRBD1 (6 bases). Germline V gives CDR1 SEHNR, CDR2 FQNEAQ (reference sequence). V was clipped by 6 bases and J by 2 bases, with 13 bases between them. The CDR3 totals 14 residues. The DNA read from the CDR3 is TGTGCCAGCAGTTACTCGGACAGACAAGAGACC. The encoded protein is CASSYSDRQET. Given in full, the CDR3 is CASSYSDRQETQYF.

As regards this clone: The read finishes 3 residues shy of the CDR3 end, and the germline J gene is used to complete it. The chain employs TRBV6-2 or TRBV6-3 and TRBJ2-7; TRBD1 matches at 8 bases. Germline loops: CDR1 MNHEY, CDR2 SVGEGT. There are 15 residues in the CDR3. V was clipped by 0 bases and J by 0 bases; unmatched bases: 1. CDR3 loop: CASSYSDRASYEQYF. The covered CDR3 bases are TGTGCCAGCAGTTACTCGGACAGGGCCTCCTACGAG.

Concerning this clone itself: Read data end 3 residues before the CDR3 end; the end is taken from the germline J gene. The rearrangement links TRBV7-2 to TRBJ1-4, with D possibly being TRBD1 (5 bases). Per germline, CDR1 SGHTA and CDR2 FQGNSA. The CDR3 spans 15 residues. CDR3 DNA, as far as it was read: TGTGCCAGCAGCTCCCGCGCGGGGGGTAATTCACCA. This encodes CASSSRAGGNSP. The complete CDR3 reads CASSSRAGGNSPLFF.

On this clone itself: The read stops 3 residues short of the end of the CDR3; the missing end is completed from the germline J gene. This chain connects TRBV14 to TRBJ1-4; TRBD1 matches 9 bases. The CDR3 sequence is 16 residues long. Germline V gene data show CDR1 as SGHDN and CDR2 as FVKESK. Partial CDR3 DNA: TGTGCCAGCAGCCACAGAACAGGGGGCGAGGGTTCACCA. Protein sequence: CASSHRTGGEGSP. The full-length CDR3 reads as CASSHRTGGEGSPLFF.

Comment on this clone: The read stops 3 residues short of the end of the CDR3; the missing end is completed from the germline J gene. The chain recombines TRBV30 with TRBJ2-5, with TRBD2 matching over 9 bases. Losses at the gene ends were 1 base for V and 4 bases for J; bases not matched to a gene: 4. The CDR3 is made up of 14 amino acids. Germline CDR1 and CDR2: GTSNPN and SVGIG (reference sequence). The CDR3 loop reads CAWSDVAGVETQYF. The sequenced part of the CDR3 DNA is TGTGCCTGGAGTGACGTAGCGGGGGTAGAGACC.

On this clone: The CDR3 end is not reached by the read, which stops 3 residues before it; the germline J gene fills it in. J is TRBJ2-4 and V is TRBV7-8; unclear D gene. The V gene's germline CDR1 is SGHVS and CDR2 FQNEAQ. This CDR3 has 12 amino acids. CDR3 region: CASSPPPVSQYF. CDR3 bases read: TGTGCCAGCAGCCCCCCCCCGGTTAGT.

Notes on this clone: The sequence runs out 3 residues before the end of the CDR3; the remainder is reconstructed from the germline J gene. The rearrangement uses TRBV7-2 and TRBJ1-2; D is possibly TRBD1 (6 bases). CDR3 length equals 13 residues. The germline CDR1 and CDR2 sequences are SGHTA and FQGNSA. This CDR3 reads CASSSLQGWGYTF. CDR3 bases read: TGTGCCAGCAGCTCATTACAGGGTTGGGGC.

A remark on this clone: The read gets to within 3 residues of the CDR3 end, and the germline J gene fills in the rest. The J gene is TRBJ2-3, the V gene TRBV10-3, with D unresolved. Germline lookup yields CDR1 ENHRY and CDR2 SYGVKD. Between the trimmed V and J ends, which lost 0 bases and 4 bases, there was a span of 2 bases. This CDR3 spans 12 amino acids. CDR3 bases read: TGTGCCATCAGTGAGTCCGCAGATACG. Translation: CAISESADT. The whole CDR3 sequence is CAISESADTQYF.

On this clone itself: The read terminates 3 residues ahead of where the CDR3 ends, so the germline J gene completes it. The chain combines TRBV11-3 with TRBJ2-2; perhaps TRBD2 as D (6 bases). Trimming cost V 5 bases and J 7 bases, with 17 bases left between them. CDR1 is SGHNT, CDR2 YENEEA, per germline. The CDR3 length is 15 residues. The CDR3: CASSVASGGGGELFF. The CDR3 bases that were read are TGTGCCAGCAGCGTTGCGTCCGGGGGAGGCGGGGAG.

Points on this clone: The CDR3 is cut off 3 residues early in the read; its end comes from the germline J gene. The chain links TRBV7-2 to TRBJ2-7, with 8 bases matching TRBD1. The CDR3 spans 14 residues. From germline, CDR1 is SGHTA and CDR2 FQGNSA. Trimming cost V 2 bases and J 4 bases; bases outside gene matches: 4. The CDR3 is CASSLSGGTYEQYF. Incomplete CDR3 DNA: TGTGCCAGCAGCTTATCAGGGGGCACGTACGAG.

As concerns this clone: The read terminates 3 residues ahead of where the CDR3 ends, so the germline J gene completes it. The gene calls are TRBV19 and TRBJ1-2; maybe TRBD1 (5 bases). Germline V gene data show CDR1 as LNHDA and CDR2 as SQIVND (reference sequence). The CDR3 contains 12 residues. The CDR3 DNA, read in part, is TGTGCCAGAACACGGGGGGGAGAGACC. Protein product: CARTRGGET. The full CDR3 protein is CARTRGGETYTF.

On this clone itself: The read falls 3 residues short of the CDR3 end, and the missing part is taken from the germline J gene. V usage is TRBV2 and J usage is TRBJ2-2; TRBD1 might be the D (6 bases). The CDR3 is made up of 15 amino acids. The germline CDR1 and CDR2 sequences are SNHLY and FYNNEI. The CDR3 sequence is CASSLQGTTNEKLFF. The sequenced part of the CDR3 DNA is TGTGCCAGCAGCTTACAGGGAACGACTAATGAAAAG.

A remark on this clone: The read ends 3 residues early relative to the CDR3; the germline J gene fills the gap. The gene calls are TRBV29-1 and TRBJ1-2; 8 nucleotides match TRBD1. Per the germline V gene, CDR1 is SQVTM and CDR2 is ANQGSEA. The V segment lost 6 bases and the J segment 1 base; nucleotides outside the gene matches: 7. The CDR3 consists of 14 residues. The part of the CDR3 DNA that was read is TGCAGCGTCCAGACAGGGGCAAGTAACTATGGC. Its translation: CSVQTGASNYG. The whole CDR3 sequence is CSVQTGASNYGYTF. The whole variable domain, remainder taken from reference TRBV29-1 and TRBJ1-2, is SAVISQKPSRDICQRGTSLTIQCQVDSQVTMMFWYRQQPGQSLTLIATANQGSEATYESGFVIDKFPISRPNLTFSTLTVSNMSPEDSSIYLCSVQTGASNYGYTFGSGTRLTVV.